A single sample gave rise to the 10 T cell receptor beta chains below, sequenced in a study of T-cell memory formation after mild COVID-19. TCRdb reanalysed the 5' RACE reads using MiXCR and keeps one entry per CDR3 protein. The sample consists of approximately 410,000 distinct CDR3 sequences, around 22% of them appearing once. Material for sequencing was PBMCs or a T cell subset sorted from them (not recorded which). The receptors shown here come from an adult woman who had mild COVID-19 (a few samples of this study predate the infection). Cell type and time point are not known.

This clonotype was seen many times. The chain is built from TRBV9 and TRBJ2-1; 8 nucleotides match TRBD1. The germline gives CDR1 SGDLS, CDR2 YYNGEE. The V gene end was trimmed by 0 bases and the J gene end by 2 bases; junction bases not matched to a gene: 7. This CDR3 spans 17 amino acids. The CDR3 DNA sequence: TGTGCCAGCAGCGTAGGGACAGGGAGGAGGACCTACAATGAGCAGTTCTTC. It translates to CASSVGTGRRTYNEQFF.

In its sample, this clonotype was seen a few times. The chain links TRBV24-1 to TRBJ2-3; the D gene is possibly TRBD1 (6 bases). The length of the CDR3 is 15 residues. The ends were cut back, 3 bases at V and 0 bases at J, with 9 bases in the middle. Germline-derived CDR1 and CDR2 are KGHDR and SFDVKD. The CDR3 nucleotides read TGTGCCACCAGTGATACGACAGGTAGCACAGATACGCAGTATTTT. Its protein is CATSDTTGSTDTQYF.

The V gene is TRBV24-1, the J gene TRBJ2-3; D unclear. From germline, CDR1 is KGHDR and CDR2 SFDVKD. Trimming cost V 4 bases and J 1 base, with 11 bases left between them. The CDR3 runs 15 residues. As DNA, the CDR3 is TGTGCCACCAGTGAATGGTCTCAAGGCACAGATACGCAGTATTTT. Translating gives CATSEWSQGTDTQYF.

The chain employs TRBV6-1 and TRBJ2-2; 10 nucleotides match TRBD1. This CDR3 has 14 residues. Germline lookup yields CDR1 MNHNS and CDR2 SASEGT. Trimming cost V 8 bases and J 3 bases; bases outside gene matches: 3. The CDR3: CASGTGAYTGELFF. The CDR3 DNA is TGTGCCAGCGGGACAGGGGCCTACACCGGGGAGCTGTTTTTT.

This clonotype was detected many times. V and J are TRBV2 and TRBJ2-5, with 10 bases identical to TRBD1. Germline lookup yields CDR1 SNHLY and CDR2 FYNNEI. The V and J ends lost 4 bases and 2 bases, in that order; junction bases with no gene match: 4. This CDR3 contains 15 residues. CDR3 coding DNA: TGTGCCAGCAGTGCTGACAGGGGGCTGCAAGAGACCCAGTACTTC. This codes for CASSADRGLQETQYF.

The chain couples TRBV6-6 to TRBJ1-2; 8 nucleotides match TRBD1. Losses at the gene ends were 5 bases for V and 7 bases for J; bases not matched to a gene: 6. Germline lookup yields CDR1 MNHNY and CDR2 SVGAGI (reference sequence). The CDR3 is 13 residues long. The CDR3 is CASSPRGLSGYTF. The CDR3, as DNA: TGTGCCAGCAGTCCCAGGGGGCTGAGTGGCTACACCTTC.

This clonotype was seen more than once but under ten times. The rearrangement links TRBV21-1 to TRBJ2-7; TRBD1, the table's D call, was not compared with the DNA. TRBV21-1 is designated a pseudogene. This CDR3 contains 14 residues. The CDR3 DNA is TGTGCCAGCAGCAAAAGGAGGGGGCCCTACGAGCAGTACTTC. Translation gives CASSKRRGPYEQYF.

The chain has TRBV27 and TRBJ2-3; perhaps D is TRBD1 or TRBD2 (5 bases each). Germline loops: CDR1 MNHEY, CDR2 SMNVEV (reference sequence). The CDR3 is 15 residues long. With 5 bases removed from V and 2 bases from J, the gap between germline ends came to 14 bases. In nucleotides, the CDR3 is TGTGCCAGCAGTGTTGGGACGGTCTACACAGATACGCAGTATTTT. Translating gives CASSVGTVYTDTQYF.

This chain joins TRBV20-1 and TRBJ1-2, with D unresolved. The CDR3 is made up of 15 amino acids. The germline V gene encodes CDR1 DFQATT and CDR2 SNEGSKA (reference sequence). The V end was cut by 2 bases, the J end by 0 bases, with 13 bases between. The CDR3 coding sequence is TGCAGTGCTAGAAGAGACACCTTAGCTAACTATGGCTACACCTTC. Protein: CSARRDTLANYGYTF.

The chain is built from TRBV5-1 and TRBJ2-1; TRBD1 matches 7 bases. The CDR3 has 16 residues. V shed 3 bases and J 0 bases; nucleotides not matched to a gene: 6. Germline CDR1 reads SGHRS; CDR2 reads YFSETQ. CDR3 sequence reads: CASSSGTAFSYNEQFF. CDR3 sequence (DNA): TGCGCCAGCAGCTCCGGGACAGCCTTCTCCTACAATGAGCAGTTCTTC. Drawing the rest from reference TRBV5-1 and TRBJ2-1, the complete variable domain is KAGVTQTPRYLIKTRGQQVTLSCSPISGHRSVSWYQQTPGQGLQFLFEYFSETQRNKGNFPGRFSGRQFSNSRSEMNVSTLELGDSALYLCASSSGTAFSYNEQFFGPGTRLTVL.